This TCR beta chain is from a study of neoadjuvant anti-PD-1 for oral cavity cancer. Turning to the study itself: Patients without progression received a fourth nivolumab dose around day 43, then surgical resection on days 50-56.

Survey sequencing of tumors mostly used about 4.8 ug DNA, two replicates. TCRdb keeps only in-frame clones here, not all; method: immunoSEQ multiplex PCR. Of a few thousand clones in the sample, approximately 53% were seen once. The sample's time point: after neoadjuvant nivolumab, at surgical resection. Cohort: HPV-negative, locally advanced oral cavity squamous cell carcinoma patients. The CDR3 is made up of 15 amino acids. In germline, CDR1 is SGHNT, CDR2 YYREEE (reference sequence). V lost 0 bases to trimming and J lost 6 bases; unmatched junction nucleotides: 5. The chain combines TRBV5-4 with TRBJ2-1; 8 nucleotides line up with TRBD2. Source: tumor tissue, taken after nivolumab (anti-PD-1) treatment. This receptor was taken from a person aged 35-80 years with oral cavity squamous cell carcinoma. The CDR3 loop reads CASSLGAGAPNEQFF. The DNA for the CDR3 is TGTGCCAGCAGCTTGGGAGCGGGGGCCCCCAATGAGCAGTTCTTC. Full variable domain (remainder filled in from reference TRBV5-4 and TRBJ2-1): ETGVTQSPTHLIKTRGQQVTLRCSSQSGHNTVSWYQQALGQGPQFIFQYYREEENGRGNFPPRFSGLQFPNYSSELNVNALELDDSALYLCASSLGAGAPNEQFFGPGTRLTVL.